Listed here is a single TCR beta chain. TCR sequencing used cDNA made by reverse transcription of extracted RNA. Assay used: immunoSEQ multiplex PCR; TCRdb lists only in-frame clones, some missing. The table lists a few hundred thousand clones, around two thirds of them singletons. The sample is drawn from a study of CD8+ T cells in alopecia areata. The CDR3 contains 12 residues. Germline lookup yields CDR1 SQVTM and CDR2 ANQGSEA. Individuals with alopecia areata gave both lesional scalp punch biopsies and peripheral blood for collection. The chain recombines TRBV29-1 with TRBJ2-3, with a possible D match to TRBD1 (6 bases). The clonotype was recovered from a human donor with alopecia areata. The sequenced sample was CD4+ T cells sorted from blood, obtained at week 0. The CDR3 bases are TGCACAGGGGACCTAGGGACAGATACGCAGTATTTT. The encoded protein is CTGDLGTDTQYF.